This T cell receptor (beta chain) was sequenced during a study of shared clonotypes between healthy human individuals. Study-level results: Donors were few, which limited the genetic and exposure-history diversity represented. An expected dependence of interdonor clonotype sharing on sequencing depth was noted.

In the case of this clone: No antigen is known for it.

The CDR3 is made up of 17 amino acids. V was pared by 1 base and J by 6 bases, with 19 bases between. The germline V gene has CDR1 SGHVS and CDR2 FNYEAQ. Researchers sequenced unsorted PBMC DNA using ten immunoSEQ deep assay plates. As originally analysed: For the immunoSEQ data, sequences were junction-only without quality scores, so filtering differed. Produced via immunoSEQ multiplex PCR; TCRdb's table is partial and in-frame only. From that table come the V and J calls and clone size; the DNA was used to work out D and trimming. The sample includes some 480,000 clones, roughly 85% of them seen just once.

The sequencing sample was made of PBMCs. The rearrangement links TRBV7-6 to TRBJ2-1, with D perhaps TRBD1 (5 bases). This TCR derives from a woman aged 40 to 50 in good health. Some clones in this sample may be carry-over from other donors' samples. CDR3 in amino acids: CASSLVWGPAGVNEQFF. The DNA for the CDR3 is TGTGCCAGCAGCTTAGTATGGGGCCCGGCCGGCGTCAATGAGCAGTTCTTC.